Shown below are 28 T cell receptor beta chains from a single sample sequenced in a study of radiation and T cells in renal cell carcinoma. Some clones are missing from TCRdb's copy, which holds only in-frame ones; the method was immunoSEQ multiplex PCR. The sample includes over 30,000 clones, 65% to 85% of them seen just once. Time point denoted: blood 4 weeks post-SBRT, at nephrectomy. The sample's treatment: 15 Gy SBRT to primary tumor, nephrectomy 4 weeks later. Sample: blood, taken from a patient whose treatment included radiotherapy and nephrectomy. The receptors were gathered from a man in his sixties with renal cell carcinoma.

V and J are TRBV11-2 and TRBJ2-3, with TRBD2 matching over 14 bases. The CDR3 is made up of 17 amino acids. V lost 4 bases to trimming and J lost 3 bases; unmatched junction nucleotides: 6. In germline, CDR1 is SGHAT, CDR2 FQNNGV. CDR3 coding DNA: TGTGCCAGCAGCTCGGGACTAGCGGGAGAGAGTACAGATACGCAGTATTTT. This sequence encodes CASSSGLAGESTDTQYF.

This chain joins TRBV19 and TRBJ2-3; perhaps D is TRBD1 or TRBD2 (5 bases each). Germline CDR1 and CDR2: LNHDA and SQIVND (reference sequence). There are 14 residues in the CDR3. Trimming left V 7 bases short and J 3 bases short, with 14 bases between. This chain's CDR3 is CASTPRDVTDTQYF. DNA for the CDR3: TGTGCCAGTACCCCCCGGGACGTTACAGATACGCAGTATTTT.

The chain carries TRBV5-6 and TRBJ2-1, with TRBD2 matching over 7 bases. The CDR3 spans 15 residues. After removal of 2 bases from V and 2 bases from J, the junction contained 4 bases not matched to a gene. CDR1 is SGHDT, CDR2 YYEEEE, per germline. The CDR3 DNA reads TGTGCCAGCAGCTTCCTAGCGGAACCCTACAATGAGCAGTTCTTC. Translation gives CASSFLAEPYNEQFF.

The chain uses TRBV27 and TRBJ2-5; unclear D gene. Germline loops: CDR1 MNHEY, CDR2 SMNVEV (reference sequence). Trimming cost V 10 bases and J 4 bases, with 13 bases left between them. The CDR3 runs to 12 residues. The CDR3 nucleotides are TGTGCCACCCTAGATGGGTTAGAGACCCAGTACTTC. Translation gives CATLDGLETQYF.

V gene TRBV25-1 combines with J gene TRBJ2-5; D gene ambiguous. The germline V gene encodes CDR1 MGHDK and CDR2 SYGVNS. The CDR3 sequence is 10 residues long. V was pared by 6 bases and J by 2 bases, with 1 base between. CDR3 sequence reads: CASRQETQYF. The CDR3 DNA reads TGTGCCAGCAGACAAGAGACCCAGTACTTC.

The J gene is TRBJ2-1, the V gene TRBV4-1, with a tentative D call TRBD1 (5 bases). The CDR3 contains 14 residues. V lost 4 bases to trimming and J lost 5 bases, with 12 bases between them. Per germline, CDR1 MGHRA and CDR2 YSYEKL. The CDR3 sequence is CASSPGIIHNEQFF. The CDR3 DNA follows: TGCGCCAGCAGCCCAGGGATTATCCACAATGAGCAGTTCTTC.

CDR3 amino acids: CASSLGSGSGGTNEKLFF. The CDR3 DNA sequence: TGTGCCAGCAGCTTGGGGTCAGGGAGCGGGGGAACTAATGAAAAACTGTTTTTT. The chain recombines TRBV5-5 with TRBJ1-4; D may be TRBD1 (5 bases). Germline V gene sequence: CDR1 SGHKS, CDR2 YYEKEE (reference sequence). Trimming pared 0 bases from V and 1 base from J, leaving 16 bases between. CDR3 length: 18 amino acids.

The genes are TRBV5-1 and TRBJ1-1; D might be TRBD1 (5 bases). There are 16 residues in the CDR3. Germline assignment: CDR1 SGHRS and CDR2 YFSETQ. The ends were cut back, 5 bases at V and 0 bases at J, with 17 bases in the middle. CDR3 protein: CASSSKTAIMNTEAFF. CDR3 coding DNA: TGCGCCAGCAGTTCCAAGACAGCTATAATGAACACTGAAGCTTTCTTT. Supplemented by reference TRBV5-1 and TRBJ1-1, the full variable domain reads KAGVTQTPRYLIKTRGQQVTLSCSPISGHRSVSWYQQTPGQGLQFLFEYFSETQRNKGNFPGRFSGRQFSNSRSEMNVSTLELGDSALYLCASSSKTAIMNTEAFFGQGTRLTVV.

This clone was seen only a few times. The chain joins TRBV5-1 to TRBJ2-1, with 9 nucleotides matching TRBD2. V gave up 1 base and J gave up 6 bases; unmatched junction bases: 8. CDR1 and CDR2 from the germline V gene are SGHRS and YFSETQ. The CDR3 loop spans 16 amino acids. CDR3 nucleotides: TGCGCCAGCAGCTTGTCGGCGGGAGGGCCAAGCAATGAGCAGTTCTTC. The encoded protein is CASSLSAGGPSNEQFF.

V gene TRBV7-9 combines with J gene TRBJ1-1; D remains unclear. CDR1 is SEHNR and CDR2 is FQNEAQ in the germline V gene (reference sequence). V lost 1 base to trimming and J lost 2 bases, with 5 bases between them. The CDR3 spans 13 residues. The CDR3 DNA is TGTGCCAGCAGCTTAGAGGCTAACACTGAAGCTTTCTTT. Translation gives CASSLEANTEAFF.

The chain recombines TRBV5-4 with TRBJ1-2, with D uncertain. Germline V CDR1 and CDR2: SGHNT, YYREEE (reference sequence). V dropped 4 bases and J dropped 0 bases, with 10 bases sitting between them. The CDR3 spans 14 residues. The CDR3 sequence is CASSARNANYGYTF. In nucleotides, the CDR3 is TGTGCCAGCAGCGCTCGAAACGCTAACTATGGCTACACCTTC.

The V and J genes are TRBV7-1 and TRBJ2-1; tentative D call: TRBD2 (7 bases). TRBV7-1 is given ORF status, its function remaining uncertain. With 5 bases removed from V and 12 bases from J, the gap between germline ends came to 17 bases. The CDR3 spans 13 residues. This chain's CDR3 is CASSPPGGWWQFF. The CDR3 nucleotides are TGTGCCAGCAGCCCTCCGGGGGGCTGGTGGCAGTTCTTC.

This chain links TRBV19 with TRBJ1-4; D is perhaps TRBD1 (5 bases). The V end lost 7 bases, the J end lost 4 bases, and 13 bases lay between the germline ends. The CDR3 contains 14 residues. In germline, CDR1 is LNHDA, CDR2 SQIVND (reference sequence). The CDR3 reads CASTSRDYNEKLFF. DNA for the CDR3: TGTGCCAGTACCAGCCGGGACTATAATGAAAAACTGTTTTTT.

V gene TRBV14 combines with J gene TRBJ2-7; maybe TRBD2 (6 bases). CDR3 length: 15 amino acids. Germline CDR1 SGHDN, CDR2 FVKESK. V was shortened by 4 bases and J by 2 bases, with 15 bases between the two germline ends. The CDR3 DNA reads TGTGCCAGCAGCCCTAATAGCGGATATACCTACGAGCAGTACTTC. Translation: CASSPNSGYTYEQYF.

V gene TRBV10-3 combines with J gene TRBJ2-5, with TRBD2 identical over 9 bases. The CDR3 contains 13 residues. The J segment lost 1 base and the V segment lost 6 bases, leaving 0 bases of the junction unmatched. Germline CDR1 ENHRY, CDR2 SYGVKD. For the CDR3, the DNA is TGTGCCATCAGGCGGGGGGGCCAAGAGACCCAGTACTTC. As protein: CAIRRGGQETQYF.

The sample holds one count of this clone. J is TRBJ1-2 and V is TRBV5-1; D not resolved. The CDR3 has 14 residues. Germline loops: CDR1 SGHRS, CDR2 YFSETQ. V lost 5 bases and J 8 bases, leaving 19 bases between the germline ends. The CDR3, as DNA: TGCGCCAGCAGTCCCGCGACCCCCCCGCACGGCTACACCTTC. This encodes CASSPATPPHGYTF.

The rearrangement links TRBV2 to TRBJ1-1; D is unclear. Germline loops: CDR1 SNHLY, CDR2 FYNNEI. V was shortened by 7 bases and J by 8 bases, with 11 bases between the two germline ends. CDR3 size: 11 residues. CDR3 sequence: CASKALTEAFF. The CDR3 DNA follows: TGTGCCAGCAAAGCGTTAACAGAAGCTTTCTTT.

The J gene is TRBJ1-1, the V gene TRBV6-5; D is unclear. CDR3 length: 13 amino acids. Between the trimmed V and J ends, which lost 0 bases and 6 bases, there was a span of 8 bases. The germline V gene has CDR1 MNHEY and CDR2 SVGAGI. Here the CDR3 reads CASSYSILSEAFF. DNA for the CDR3: TGTGCCAGCAGTTACTCGATACTCTCTGAAGCTTTCTTT.

A single count supports this clone. This rearrangement joins TRBV9 to TRBJ2-7, with a possible D match to TRBD1 (6 bases). Trimming shortened V by 0 bases and J by 0 bases, and 7 bases separated the two germline ends. Germline V gene sequence: CDR1 SGDLS, CDR2 YYNGEE. The CDR3 is made up of 14 amino acids. CDR3 region: CASSVGDISYEQYF. The DNA for the CDR3 is TGTGCCAGCAGCGTAGGGGACATCTCCTACGAGCAGTACTTC.

The chain couples TRBV10-3 to TRBJ1-4, with a tentative D call TRBD1 (6 bases). Per the germline V gene, CDR1 is ENHRY and CDR2 is SYGVKD. The ends were cut back, 4 bases at V and 5 bases at J, with 17 bases in the middle. The CDR3 length is 16 residues. The CDR3 sequence: CAISGGRSTRNEKLFF. The CDR3 DNA reads as TGTGCCATCAGTGGGGGGCGGTCAACCCGGAATGAAAAACTGTTTTTT.

The rearrangement links TRBV11-3 to TRBJ2-7; D is uncertain. Per the germline V gene, CDR1 is SGHNT and CDR2 is YENEEA. V lost 5 bases, J lost 0 bases, and 5 bases lay in between. This CDR3 comprises 12 residues. The CDR3 DNA reads TGTGCCAGCAGCCACGGCTCCTACGAGCAGTACTTC. This gives the protein CASSHGSYEQYF.

The CDR3 DNA sequence: TGTGCCAGCAGTTTCCAGGGAACCTACGAGCAGTACTTC. It yields the protein CASSFQGTYEQYF. This rearrangement joins TRBV27 to TRBJ2-7, with D tentatively TRBD1 (5 bases). The CDR3 runs 13 residues. CDR1 is MNHEY, CDR2 SMNVEV, per germline (reference sequence). V was clipped by 3 bases and J by 2 bases, with 8 bases between them.

V and J are TRBV6-5 and TRBJ2-7; D unresolved. CDR1 and CDR2 (germline): MNHEY, SVGAGI. V lost 0 bases, J lost 0 bases, and 12 bases lay in between. This CDR3 contains 16 residues. The chain's CDR3 is CASSYSMPSSSYEQYF. CDR3 coding DNA: TGTGCCAGCAGTTACTCGATGCCCTCGAGCTCCTACGAGCAGTACTTC.

This chain uses TRBV11-3 with TRBJ2-3, with D possibly matching TRBD1 (7 bases). The CDR3 sequence is 17 residues long. The V end lost 5 bases, the J end lost 7 bases, and 25 bases lay between the germline ends. CDR1 and CDR2 from the germline V gene are SGHNT and YENEEA. CDR3 coding DNA: TGTGCCAGCAGCCCTGCGGAGGGGGACAGTTGGATCAATACGCAGTATTTT. Protein: CASSPAEGDSWINTQYF.

The V call is TRBV29-1, the J call TRBJ1-4; 8 bases map to TRBD1. V dropped 4 bases and J dropped 10; count of bases not matched to a gene: 11. Germline CDR1 reads SQVTM; CDR2 reads ANQGSEA. This CDR3 is 14 amino acids long. DNA for the CDR3: TGCAGCGTTGTCCTAGACAGGGGCGTCGGAAAACTGTTTTTT. Translating gives CSVVLDRGVGKLFF.

This clone was counted a single time. This sequence is one base from a far larger clone and is likely a read error. The chain uses TRBV9 and TRBJ2-5; D perhaps matches TRBD2 (7 bases). The CDR3 consists of 15 residues. CDR1 is SGDLS and CDR2 is YYNGEE in the germline V gene. CDR3 residues: CARSTGGGPQETQYF. The CDR3 DNA reads as TGTGCCCGCAGCACTGGGGGGGGGCCCCAAGAGACCCAGTACTTC.

This clone was counted between two and nine times. In nucleotides, the CDR3 is TGTGCCAGTAGTCCGGGTCTTTATAGCAATCAGCCCCAGCATTTT. Translation gives CASSPGLYSNQPQHF. The V call is TRBV19, the J call TRBJ1-5; D unresolved. Germline V gene lookup returns CDR1 LNHDA and CDR2 SQIVND (reference sequence). CDR3 length: 15 residues. V lost 5 bases and J 0 bases, leaving 11 bases between the germline ends.

The gene calls are TRBV5-6 and TRBJ1-5, with 10 bases lining up with TRBD1. Trimming removed 3 bases from V and 4 bases from J; junction bases left unmatched: 4. This CDR3 comprises 15 residues. Per the germline V gene, CDR1 is SGHDT and CDR2 is YYEEEE. The CDR3 DNA is TGTGCCAGCAGCTCGGGACAGGGGCCAAATCAGCCCCAGCATTTT. Protein: CASSSGQGPNQPQHF.